Given below is one T cell receptor (beta chain) in context. The antigen this receptor binds is unknown. No much larger clone exists at a distance of one base, and base qualities are not known. TRB sequencing used genomic DNA with the immunoSEQ assay at survey resolution or the hsTCRB kit. The study's own analysis went as follows. Initial read processing used immunoSEQ software, and repertoire analyses used the LymphoSeq R package. Clonality was computed as 1 minus normalized Shannon entropy; Gini coefficient was also calculated for each TRB dataset. Phenotypes of unsorted samples were inferred by mapping TRB sequences from sorted subsets of the recipient or donor onto unsorted samples of the same recipient. The table comes from immuneACCESS by way of TCRdb, which keeps in-frame sequences with V and J called. Part of the clones is missing from these tables; in studies checked, under half for an unresolved V gene and the rest for unknown reasons. That table furnishes V, J and clone size, whereas the DNA furnished D and trimming. This sample lists 7,500 to 10,000 clones; about 98% were detected once. The ten largest make up roughly 0.23% of the sample.

The germline V gene supplies CDR1 SGHTA and CDR2 FQGTGA. There are 17 amino acids in the CDR3, from cysteine to phenylalanine inclusive. Only the CDR3 region is kept as DNA, spanning 51 bases read in frame from base 1. V and J are trimmed by 4 bases and 4 bases, and the gene matches miss 13 bases of the junction. This sample is part of a study of T cells after posttransplantation cyclophosphamide (dated by TCRdb to about 2016). Study-level background: Using TRB sequencing, the study followed how the T cell repertoire reconstituted after myeloablative bone marrow transplantation in which posttransplantation cyclophosphamide served as GVHD prophylaxis. Antigen receptor sequencing covered samples from 35 PTCy-treated patients and around 16 of their related bone marrow donors. TRA and TRB clonality were tightly correlated in eight to ten samples, so subsequent TCR analyses focused on TRB only. In 3 patients, up to roughly 3 additional blood samples taken between 2 and 5.2 years after transplant also underwent TRB sequencing, as did pretransplant blood from several patients. TRB sequencing was performed on blood from all 35 or so PTCy patients with 1-year posttransplant specimens. Public TRB sequences were compared against a database of over 3,600 sequences linked to responses to pathogens, tumor antigens, self-antigens and alloantigens.

Viable CD3+CD4+ or CD3+CD8+ cells that were CCR7+CD45RA+CD45RO-CD95-CD27+CD28+ were defined as naive T cells. Peripheral blood samples were provided by related bone marrow donors on the day of marrow donation. Mononuclear cells from peripheral blood and bone marrow were separated by Ficoll-Hypaque density centrifugation and then cryopreserved. FACS on a FACSAria II was used to sort CD4+ and CD8+ T cells, including the naive and memory subsets. Beyond this particular receptor, the publication reports: Across the roughly 40 patients, TRB clonality was highly associated with recipient CMV seropositivity and CMV reactivation, and diversity with PTCy was similar to that in the CNI/methotrexate controls. Donor-recipient similarity was low at 1-2 months but rose over the first year, and later blood repertoires were often dominated by donor CD8+ memory clones. The TRB repertoires of T cells infiltrating skin or GI tract showed only limited overlap with the TRB repertoires of T cells in blood.

Here the chain combines TRBV7-3 and TRBJ2-3; a stretch of 8 junction bases matches TRBD2. What was sequenced was naive CD4+ T cells sorted from PBMCs. This sequence was found in a woman aged 60 to 75 in good health, CMV-negative, and a related stem cell transplant donor. CDR3 protein: CASSSNAGTRVSDTQYF. The DNA sequence is given as TGTGCCAGCAGCTCGAACGCCGGGACTAGGGTATCAGATACGCAGTATTTT.